These 30 T cell receptor beta chains were sequenced from one sample in a study of CD8+CD57+ T cells in acquired aplastic anemia. Genomic DNA templated the TCR beta VDJ and CDR3 profiling. TCRdb re-called the reads through MiXCR, storing one row per CDR3 protein. This table has just over 400,000 distinct CDR3 sequences, about two thirds appearing once. Sequencing input: sorted CD4+, CD8+, or CD8+CD57+ T cells (not recorded which) from PBMCs. The receptors come from a human donor in good health, serving as a control.

The genes are TRBV2 and TRBJ1-6, with a tentative D call TRBD1 (5 bases). The CDR3 is 14 amino acids. V was trimmed by 6 bases and J by 7 bases, leaving 13 bases between them. Germline lookup yields CDR1 SNHLY and CDR2 FYNNEI. CDR3 DNA: TGTGCCAGCAGCCAGACAGCAGGCAATTCACCCCTCCACTTT. As protein: CASSQTAGNSPLHF.

With regard to this clonotype: Because the CDR3 is missing its conserved closing phenylalanine or tryptophan, this is likely a read error. The DNA is left out, because the CDR3 cannot be placed on it with certainty; the CDR3 is given as TCRdb lists it. The gene calls are TRBV15 and TRBJ1-2; TRBD1 is taken as the D call from the table, unchecked against the DNA. The CDR3 is made up of 16 amino acids, end residues included. The germline V gene encodes CDR1 LNHNV and CDR2 YYDKDF (reference sequence). This CDR3 is CATSSRVRMTACEKSA.

This rearrangement joins TRBV11-3 to TRBJ1-6; no clear D gene. Trimming left V 3 bases short and J 13 bases short, with 13 bases between. Per germline, CDR1 SGHNT and CDR2 YENEEA. The CDR3 runs to 13 residues. CDR3 DNA: TGTGCCAGCAGCTTCGATCTTGTTTCGCCCCTCCACTTT. Encoded protein: CASSFDLVSPLHF.

This clonotype was observed a handful of times. Just one base apart from a much larger clone, this may be a read error. V and J are TRBV5-1 and TRBJ2-3; 14 positions agree with TRBD2. This CDR3 spans 16 amino acids. V was pared by 3 bases and J by 4 bases, with 4 bases of the junction left unmatched. The germline gives CDR1 SGHRS, CDR2 YFSETQ. The CDR3 sequence: CASSSGTSGGSDTQYF. In DNA form, the CDR3 reads TGCGCCAGCAGCTCAGGGACTAGCGGGGGATCAGATACGCAGTATTTT.

The chain recombines TRBV7-9 with TRBJ2-3; D may be TRBD1 (5 bases). The germline V gene has CDR1 SEHNR and CDR2 FQNEAQ (reference sequence). V lost 2 bases to trimming and J lost 3 bases, with 9 bases between them. This CDR3 is 14 amino acids long. CDR3 loop: CASSLSQGTDTQYF. CDR3 sequence (DNA): TGTGCCAGCAGCTTAAGCCAGGGTACAGATACGCAGTATTTT.

V and J are TRBV7-2 and TRBJ1-5; no reliable D call. Looked up from germline, CDR1 is SGHTA and CDR2 is FQGNSA. V gave up 5 bases and J gave up 16 bases, with 27 bases separating them. CDR3 size: 15 residues. CDR3 nucleotides: TGTGCCAGCAGCCCTTTTGGGCGGTACGAGCAGTACCACCATTTT. Translation gives CASSPFGRYEQYHHF.

Regarding this clonotype: One end of the junction does not line up with germline, which may come from a read error. The V gene is TRBV7-3, the J gene TRBJ1-2; the D gene is possibly TRBD1 (5 bases). The CDR3 covers 14 residues. Germline values: CDR1 SGHTA, CDR2 FQGTGA. The chain's CDR3 is CASSLGEPDNGSNF. CDR3 sequence (DNA): TGTGCCAGCAGCTTGGGGGAACCGGACAATGGCTCCAACTTC. Full variable domain (outside the CDR3, taken from reference TRBV7-3 and TRBJ1-2): GAGVSQTPSNKVTEKGKYVELRCDPISGHTALYWYRQSLGQGPEFLIYFQGTGAADDSGLPNDRFFAVRPEGSVSTLKIQRTERGDSAVYLCASSLGEPDNGSNFGSGTRLTVV.

This chain uses TRBV6-1 with TRBJ1-4, with D perhaps matching TRBD1 (6 bases). Germline values: CDR1 MNHNS, CDR2 SASEGT. V was pared by 4 bases and J by 7 bases, with 16 bases between. The CDR3 has 15 amino acids. As DNA, the CDR3 is TGTGCCAGCAGTGTGCCCGGGACACGAGGTGAAAAACTGTTTTTT. It specifies CASSVPGTRGEKLFF.

This clonotype was recorded a few times. The V call is TRBV6-4, the J call TRBJ1-6, with a tentative D call TRBD1 (6 bases). The CDR3 runs 16 residues. V was clipped by 5 bases and J by 0 bases, with 11 bases between them. Germline values: CDR1 MRHNA, CDR2 SNTAGT. Here the CDR3 DNA reads TGTGCCAGCAGTCGCGACAGGAGCTCCTATAATTCACCCCTCCACTTT. This gives the protein CASSRDRSSYNSPLHF.

A remark on this clonotype: One junction end disagrees with the germline gene, perhaps due to a read error. V and J are TRBV7-2 and TRBJ1-2; perhaps TRBD1 as D (5 bases). The CDR3 is 13 residues long. CDR1 and CDR2 from the germline V gene are SGHTA and FQGNSA. The CDR3 DNA reads TGTGCCAGCAGCTTTCGGGGCAGGACTGAGGTGTCCTTC. This codes for CASSFRGRTEVSF.

The chain has TRBV20-1 and TRBJ2-1; D is unclear. Trimming cost V 5 bases and J 10 bases, with 15 bases left between them. From germline, CDR1 is DFQATT and CDR2 SNEGSKA (reference sequence). This CDR3 is built from 12 residues. CDR3 nucleotides: TGCAGTGCTGCTCCGGCACGCTACGAGCAGTTCTTC. It translates to CSAAPARYEQFF.

The CDR3: CASSPATGKPPLHF. The CDR3 DNA follows: TGTGCCAGCAGCCCAGCAACCGGGAAGCCACCCCTCCACTTT. The chain couples TRBV7-3 to TRBJ1-6, with D uncertain. Germline CDR1 reads SGHTA; CDR2 reads FQGTGA. CDR3 length equals 14 residues. Trimming shortened V by 5 bases and J by 11 bases, and 16 bases separated the two germline ends.

This chain joins TRBV29-1 and TRBJ2-7; possibly TRBD1 or TRBD2 for D (5 bases each). The CDR3 length is 14 residues. Germline V gives CDR1 SQVTM, CDR2 ANQGSEA. V was pared by 6 bases and J by 13 bases, with 28 bases between. Here the CDR3 reads CSVSRGSSPHELYF. The CDR3 DNA sequence: TGCAGCGTGAGCCGGGGCAGTAGCCCCCACGAGCTTTACTTC.

In regard to this clonotype: The conserved phenylalanine or tryptophan is not found at the CDR3 terminus, so this likely reflects a read error. The J gene is TRBJ2-3, the V gene TRBV12-3 or TRBV12-4; D is tentatively TRBD1 or TRBD2 (5 bases each). The ends were cut back, 5 bases at V and 9 bases at J, with 9 bases in the middle. CDR3 length: 11 amino acids. The DNA for the CDR3 is TGTGCCAGCAGTGCCCGGGGCACGCAGTATGTT. This encodes CASSARGTQYV.

The chain combines TRBV7-3 with TRBJ2-3; no reliable D call. Trimming cost V 9 bases and J 8 bases, with 21 bases left between them. From germline, CDR1 is SGHTA and CDR2 FQGTGA. CDR3 length: 14 amino acids. The chain's CDR3 is CASSKAGWVATQYF. The DNA for the CDR3 is TGTGCCAGTAGTAAAGCCGGGTGGGTAGCTACGCAGTATTTT. Looking up the rest from reference TRBV7-3 and TRBJ2-3 gives the full variable domain: GAGVSQTPSNKVTEKGKYVELRCDPISGHTALYWYRQSLGQGPEFLIYFQGTGAADDSGLPNDRFFAVRPEGSVSTLKIQRTERGDSAVYLCASSKAGWVATQYFGPGTRLTVL.

This clonotype was detected ten times or more. The rearrangement joins TRBV20-1 to TRBJ1-4; D may be TRBD1 (6 bases). The germline V and J ends were trimmed by 5 bases and 0 bases, with 10 bases remaining between them. This CDR3 region has 14 residues. The germline CDR1 and CDR2 sequences are DFQATT and SNEGSKA (reference sequence). For the CDR3, the DNA is TGCAGTGCTGGGACACTGGCAACTAATGAAAAACTGTTTTTT. Translating gives CSAGTLATNEKLFF.

Points on this clonotype: A junction end diverges from the germline sequence, so it may reflect a read error. The J gene is TRBJ1-6, the V gene TRBV20-1; D unresolved. Looked up from germline, CDR1 is DFQATT and CDR2 is SNEGSKA (reference sequence). The CDR3 covers 13 residues. The CDR3 nucleotides are TGCAGCCCCCAGGACCCGGGTGTATCCCCCCACTACTTT. This encodes CSPQDPGVSPHYF.

The chain combines TRBV5-4 with TRBJ2-7, with D tentatively TRBD2 (7 bases). Germline V gives CDR1 SGHNT, CDR2 YYREEE (reference sequence). The CDR3 extends over 9 amino acids. CDR3 DNA: TGTGGAGGGGGGGGGGCCCAGTACTTC. It is translated as CGGGGAQYF.

This clonotype was seen ten or more times. The chain joins TRBV29-1 to TRBJ1-3; possibly TRBD1 for D (6 bases). V lost 4 bases to trimming and J lost 3 bases, with 10 bases between them. The length of the CDR3 is 13 residues. The germline CDR1 and CDR2 sequences are SQVTM and ANQGSEA. The CDR3 spells CSVAVGGGNTIYF. The CDR3 DNA reads TGCAGCGTTGCGGTAGGGGGTGGAAACACCATATATTTT.

Comment on this clonotype: One end of the junction is discordant with germline, which a read error may explain. The chain uses TRBV2 and TRBJ2-7; D remains ambiguous. This CDR3 has 15 residues. Germline CDR1 and CDR2: SNHLY and FYNNEI. CDR3 residues: CASSSTPYTSYEQHF. The CDR3 DNA reads as TGTGCCAGCAGCTCCACGCCCTACACATCGTACGAGCAGCACTTC.

The genes are TRBV6-1 and TRBJ1-2, with unresolved D. Germline V gene lookup returns CDR1 MNHNS and CDR2 SASEGT. V dropped 6 bases and J dropped 0 bases, with 17 bases sitting between them. The CDR3 totals 16 residues. The CDR3 loop is CASRLRTEKANYGYTF. In nucleotides, the CDR3 is TGTGCCAGCAGACTAAGGACGGAGAAAGCTAACTATGGCTACACCTTC.

This clonotype was seen only a few times. The chain carries TRBV7-8 and TRBJ1-2; unclear D gene. The germline gives CDR1 SGHVS, CDR2 FQNEAQ. The CDR3 has 13 amino acids. Between the trimmed V and J ends, which lost 7 bases and 7 bases, there was a span of 16 bases. The CDR3 sequence is CASTPGVMRGYTF. The CDR3 bases are TGTGCCAGCACGCCGGGAGTTATGCGTGGCTACACCTTC.

CDR3 bases: TGTGCCAGCAGTGGGCGGGGCGAGACTGAAGCTTTCTTT. This codes for CASSGRGETEAFF. The gene calls are TRBV2 and TRBJ1-1, with a tentative D call TRBD1 (5 bases). The CDR3 spans 13 residues. V was trimmed by 4 bases and J by 5 bases, leaving 11 bases between them. Per germline, CDR1 SNHLY and CDR2 FYNNEI.

This clonotype was detected many times. The chain is built from TRBV5-1 and TRBJ2-1, with 7 positions matching TRBD1. Germline V lookup: CDR1 SGHRS, CDR2 YFSETQ. The CDR3 consists of 14 residues. Losses at the gene ends were 0 bases for V and 6 bases for J; bases not matched to a gene: 3. The CDR3 DNA sequence: TGCGCCAGCAGCTTGGGACAGGGATTCAATGAGCAGTTCTTC. It yields the protein CASSLGQGFNEQFF.

Comments on this clonotype: One end of the junction does not line up with germline, which may come from a read error. This chain uses TRBV7-9 with TRBJ1-1; TRBD1 might be the D (5 bases). Germline CDR1 SEHNR, CDR2 FQNEAQ (reference sequence). CDR3 size: 13 residues. The CDR3 loop is CASRTAQAEAAFF. The CDR3 DNA follows: TGCGCCAGCAGGACGGCACAGGCGGAAGCAGCTTTCTTT.

The V call is TRBV5-1, the J call TRBJ2-7; weak D call: TRBD1 (6 bases). V gave up 3 bases and J gave up 2 bases, with 9 bases separating them. The CDR3 totals 13 residues. Per the germline V gene, CDR1 is SGHRS and CDR2 is YFSETQ. Here the CDR3 DNA reads TGCGCCAGCAGCTCGGACAGCGCCTACGAGCAGTACTTC. It specifies CASSSDSAYEQYF. The whole variable domain, remainder taken from reference TRBV5-1 and TRBJ2-7, is KAGVTQTPRYLIKTRGQQVTLSCSPISGHRSVSWYQQTPGQGLQFLFEYFSETQRNKGNFPGRFSGRQFSNSRSEMNVSTLELGDSALYLCASSSDSAYEQYFGPGTRLTVT.

Concerning this clonotype itself: One junction end does not reproduce the germline sequence, and a read error may be involved. Here the CDR3 reads CASSRRTSDTGELFF. CDR3 bases: TGCGCCAGCAGCCGTAGGACATCGGACACCGGGGAGCTGTTTTTT. The V gene is TRBV5-4, the J gene TRBJ2-2; tentatively, D is TRBD1 (5 bases). CDR1 and CDR2 from the germline V gene are SGHNT and YYREEE (reference sequence). This CDR3 has 15 amino acids.

The chain is built from TRBV20-1 and TRBJ2-5; tentatively, D is TRBD1 or TRBD2 (6 bases each). The germline CDR1 and CDR2 sequences are DFQATT and SNEGSKA (reference sequence). V was cut by 3 bases and J by 1 base, with 9 bases left in between. The CDR3 is 13 residues long. Written as DNA, the CDR3 is TGCAGTGCTAGCGGGGGCAGCCAAGAGACCCAGTACTTC. This gives the protein CSASGGSQETQYF.

With regard to this clonotype: A clone one base away is much larger, so this may be a read error. V and J are TRBV6-5 and TRBJ2-5; possible D gene TRBD2, 6 bases. The germline V gene encodes CDR1 MNHEY and CDR2 SVGAGI. The CDR3 is 17 amino acids. Written as DNA, the CDR3 is TGTGCCGGCAGTTACGGAGGGACTGGGAAATTACAAGAGACCCAGTACTTC. Protein sequence: CAGSYGGTGKLQETQYF.

This clonotype was counted a single time. V usage is TRBV9 and J usage is TRBJ1-1; D is uncertain. V was shortened by 0 bases and J by 14 bases, with 20 bases between the two germline ends. Germline V CDR1 and CDR2: SGDLS, YYNGEE. The CDR3 spans 14 residues. CDR3 in DNA: TGTGCCAGCAGCGTAGAGGGCGGGAGATACGAGCAGTTCTTT. Amino acids: CASSVEGGRYEQFF.